Each of the 14 T cell receptor beta chains below was sequenced from the same sample in a study of blood T cell repertoires in COVID-19. Only in-frame clones appear in the TCRdb table, and some are missing; sequencing was by immunoSEQ multiplex PCR. The table lists roughly 260,000 clones, about 89% of them singletons. The sequenced material came from peripheral blood. These TCRs come from a man aged 35 to 55 who had recovered from COVID-19.

The chain employs TRBV4-3 and TRBJ1-4; 8 nucleotides agree with TRBD1. V shed 4 bases and J 4 bases; nucleotides not matched to a gene: 2. This CDR3 contains 14 residues. CDR1 LGHNA and CDR2 YSLEER come from the germline V gene. For the CDR3, the DNA is TGCGCCAGCAGCCGGACAGGGCTTAATGAAAAACTGTTTTTT. It codes for CASSRTGLNEKLFF.

This chain connects TRBV14 to TRBJ1-1; unclear D gene. The CDR3 is 15 amino acids. The V and J ends lost 1 base and 4 bases respectively, with 13 bases between them. Germline CDR1 and CDR2: SGHDN and FVKESK. The CDR3 region is CASSQVGSPSTEAFF. In DNA form, the CDR3 reads TGTGCCAGCAGCCAAGTGGGCAGTCCAAGCACTGAAGCTTTCTTT.

A single count supports this clone. CDR3 sequence (DNA): TGTGCCAGCAGCAAAGAGGTAACAGGGAATGCCTACGAGCAGTACTTC. Its protein product is CASSKEVTGNAYEQYF. The chain recombines TRBV21-1 with TRBJ2-7; the table's D call TRBD1 went unverified against the DNA. TRBV21-1 is a pseudogene segment. This CDR3 is 16 amino acids long.

The chain joins TRBV18 to TRBJ1-5, with D unresolved. The CDR3 is made up of 14 amino acids. CDR1 and CDR2 from the germline V gene are KGHSH and LQKENI. Trimming cost V 4 bases and J 3 bases, with 10 bases left between them. CDR3 region: CASSQVRSNQPQHF. CDR3 in DNA: TGTGCCAGCTCACAGGTGAGGTCCAATCAGCCCCAGCATTTT.

The chain recombines TRBV19 with TRBJ1-1; tentatively, D is TRBD1 (6 bases). Trimming shortened V by 4 bases and J by 5 bases, and 8 bases separated the two germline ends. This CDR3 spans 12 amino acids. The germline CDR1 and CDR2 sequences are LNHDA and SQIVND (reference sequence). CDR3 region: CASSTGETEAFF. The DNA for the CDR3 is TGTGCCAGTAGTACAGGGGAAACTGAAGCTTTCTTT.

This chain connects TRBV4-3 to TRBJ1-1; the D is unclear. CDR3 length: 15 residues. V lost 0 bases, J lost 0 bases, and 8 bases lay in between. Looked up from germline, CDR1 is LGHNA and CDR2 is YSLEER. CDR3 protein: CASSQDYRLNTEAFF. CDR3 DNA sequence: TGCGCCAGCAGCCAAGATTACAGATTGAACACTGAAGCTTTCTTT.

In this sample, this clone turned up once. CDR3 residues: CASSPRTGGPSGANVLTF. The CDR3 coding sequence is TGTGCCAGCAGCCCTAGGACAGGGGGCCCCTCTGGGGCCAACGTCCTGACTTTC. This chain connects TRBV7-2 to TRBJ2-6, with 11 positions matching TRBD1. Germline trimming cut 5 bases from V and 0 bases from J; bases unmatched to any gene: 6. The CDR3 has 18 residues. CDR1 and CDR2 (germline): SGHTA, FQGNSA.

The chain joins TRBV6-5 to TRBJ1-5, with D unresolved. Trimming removed 0 bases from V and 1 base from J, with 7 bases in between. Germline CDR1 and CDR2: MNHEY and SVGAGI. The CDR3 is 15 amino acids. CDR3 loop: CASSYSTGSNQPQHF. Here the CDR3 DNA reads TGTGCCAGCAGTTACTCGACGGGGAGCAATCAGCCCCAGCATTTT.

The rearrangement links TRBV15 to TRBJ2-7; TRBD2 agrees at 14 bases. The J segment lost 1 base and the V segment lost 4 bases, leaving 24 bases of the junction unmatched. Germline assignment: CDR1 LNHNV and CDR2 YYDKDF (reference sequence). There are 23 residues in the CDR3. CDR3 sequence: CATSTSWGAPGTSGRSRSYEQYF. In DNA form, the CDR3 reads TGTGCCACCAGCACATCATGGGGGGCTCCCGGGACTAGCGGGAGATCTAGGTCCTACGAGCAGTACTTC.

This clone appeared a single time. CDR3 protein: CASSQDARDTQYF. The CDR3 bases are TGCGCCAGCAGCCAAGATGCGAGGGATACGCAGTATTTT. The rearrangement joins TRBV4-3 to TRBJ2-3, with unresolved D. Germline V gives CDR1 LGHNA, CDR2 YSLEER. This CDR3 comprises 13 residues. Between the trimmed V and J ends, which lost 0 bases and 6 bases, there was a span of 7 bases.

The rearrangement links TRBV28 to TRBJ2-3; 9 positions agree with TRBD1. V gave up 7 bases and J gave up 2 bases; unmatched junction bases: 10. The CDR3 is made up of 16 amino acids. Germline CDR1 is MDHEN and CDR2 is SYDVKM. CDR3 coding DNA: TGTGCCAGCATTCCGGGACAGGGTCGATCCACAGATACGCAGTATTTT. It is translated as CASIPGQGRSTDTQYF.

V usage is TRBV19 and J usage is TRBJ2-7, with TRBD2 identical over 7 bases. J was trimmed by 0 bases and V by 6 bases; bases with no gene match: 8. The CDR3 length is 15 residues. Germline V gene data show CDR1 as LNHDA and CDR2 as SQIVND (reference sequence). The CDR3 loop is CASRMGRASSYEQYF. CDR3 sequence (DNA): TGTGCCAGTAGAATGGGGAGGGCCTCCTCCTACGAGCAGTACTTC. The variable domain in full, completed from reference TRBV19 and TRBJ2-7, reads DGGITQSPKYLFRKEGQNVTLSCEQNLNHDAMYWYRQDPGQGLRLIYYSQIVNDFQKGDIAEGYSVSREKKESFPLTVTSAQKNPTAFYLCASRMGRASSYEQYFGPGTRLTVT.

The rearrangement uses TRBV11-2 and TRBJ2-7; the match to TRBD2 covers 12 bases. This CDR3 comprises 18 residues. Germline V gene lookup returns CDR1 SGHAT and CDR2 FQNNGV. Trimming took 5 bases from V and 12 from J; bases not matched to a gene: 23. The CDR3: CASSPRKTILTSGGSPYF. In DNA, the CDR3 is TGTGCCAGCAGCCCACGCAAAACGATACTGACTAGCGGGGGTTCTCCGTACTTC.

This clone showed up just once. This chain joins TRBV5-6 and TRBJ2-3; 12 bases are shared with TRBD2. V lost 4 bases and J lost 4; bases outside the gene matches: 13. The CDR3 spans 18 residues. Germline V gene lookup returns CDR1 SGHDT and CDR2 YYEEEE. As DNA, the CDR3 is TGTGCCAGCAGCGACCTTCTAGCGGGAGGGTTTGCCCCAGATACGCAGTATTTT. This codes for CASSDLLAGGFAPDTQYF.